The next 18 T cell receptor beta chains were all read from a single sample in a study of early T cells in non-severe SARS-CoV-2 infection. TCRdb called the 5' RACE reads again in MiXCR, with one record for every CDR3 protein. Here the sample spans some 66,000 distinct CDR3 sequences, under 15% being singletons. Sequenced material: whole blood. The receptors come from an adult who was a healthcare worker with PCR-confirmed SARS-CoV-2 infection or an uninfected control (not recorded which).

This clonotype occurred many times. This rearrangement joins TRBV7-2 to TRBJ2-7; D tentatively reads TRBD1 or TRBD2 (5 bases each). The CDR3 consists of 13 residues. The germline V gene has CDR1 SGHTA and CDR2 FQGNSA. Deletions cut 3 bases from V and 2 bases from J, with 8 bases between. CDR3: CASSFWGPYEQYF. In DNA form, the CDR3 reads TGTGCCAGCAGCTTCTGGGGACCCTACGAGCAGTACTTC.

Only a few counts were recorded for this clonotype. The V call is TRBV6-2 or TRBV6-3, the J call TRBJ2-1; the match to TRBD2 covers 11 bases. CDR3 length equals 15 residues. J was trimmed by 7 bases and V by 6 bases; bases with no gene match: 8. Germline V CDR1 and CDR2: MNHEY, SVGEGT. CDR3 loop: CASRDPGLAVNEQFF. The CDR3 nucleotides read TGTGCCAGCAGAGATCCGGGACTAGCGGTTAATGAGCAGTTCTTC.

The sample holds a few counts of this clonotype. The V call is TRBV20-1, the J call TRBJ2-7, with 10 bases fitting TRBD2. CDR1 and CDR2 (germline): DFQATT, SNEGSKA (reference sequence). Germline trimming cut 4 bases from V and 6 bases from J; bases unmatched to any gene: 15. The CDR3 runs to 16 residues. In DNA form, the CDR3 reads TGCAGTGCTACGGGATTGTCTAGCGGGAGTAGGTTCGAGCAGTACTTC. Its translation is CSATGLSSGSRFEQYF.

This clonotype was seen ten or more times. The chain is built from TRBV29-1 and TRBJ2-1; D is perhaps TRBD1 (5 bases). The CDR3 has 13 amino acids. Germline V CDR1 and CDR2: SQVTM, ANQGSEA. Between the trimmed V and J ends, which lost 7 bases and 10 bases, there was a span of 20 bases. The CDR3 DNA reads as TGCAGCGCGCAGGGAACCTTGACGGGCGAGCAGTTCTTC. Its translation: CSAQGTLTGEQFF.

This clonotype was picked up a small number of times. J is TRBJ2-4 and V is TRBV28, with a weak D call TRBD1 (5 bases). Between the trimmed V and J ends, which lost 4 bases and 0 bases, there was a span of 10 bases. The CDR3 is 15 residues long. Germline V gene lookup returns CDR1 MDHEN and CDR2 SYDVKM. The CDR3 protein is CASSSDTRAKNIQYF. The CDR3 DNA reads TGTGCCAGCAGTTCGGACACCCGAGCCAAAAACATTCAGTACTTC.

The gene calls are TRBV28 and TRBJ2-2; 7 bases are a match to TRBD1. This CDR3 is built from 17 residues. Germline values: CDR1 MDHEN, CDR2 SYDVKM. With 6 bases clipped from V and 4 bases from J, the junction kept 14 bases outside the gene matches. The CDR3 DNA is TGTGCCAGCAGCCCCGACTTCGGGACAGCCGGCACCGGGGAGCTGTTTTTT. Its translation is CASSPDFGTAGTGELFF.

In its sample, this clonotype was seen a few times. The CDR3 nucleotides read TGTGCCAGCAGCCCAGTCATTAGTGGCTTCCCGGAAAAACTGTTTTTT. It encodes CASSPVISGFPEKLFF. The chain combines TRBV4-2 with TRBJ1-4, with unresolved D. CDR1 is LGHNA and CDR2 is YNFKEQ in the germline V gene. The CDR3 is 16 residues long. V gave up 4 bases and J gave up 8 bases, with 20 bases separating them.

This clonotype appeared once. V gene TRBV15 combines with J gene TRBJ2-2, with 9 positions matching TRBD1. The germline V gene encodes CDR1 LNHNV and CDR2 YYDKDF (reference sequence). Trimming removed 4 bases from V and 4 bases from J; junction bases left unmatched: 7. The CDR3 covers 16 residues. The CDR3 region has the DNA TGTGCCACCAGCATCAGACAGGGGGTCCTCACCGGGGAGCTGTTTTTT. Its protein product is CATSIRQGVLTGELFF.

This clonotype came up many times. The chain joins TRBV7-9 to TRBJ2-3, with 7 bases matching TRBD2. This CDR3 has 16 amino acids. V lost 1 base and J lost 0; bases outside the gene matches: 4. CDR1 is SEHNR, CDR2 FQNEAQ, per germline (reference sequence). As DNA, the CDR3 is TGTGCCAGCAGCTTAGGATCTAGCGGTAGCACAGATACGCAGTATTTT. It is translated as CASSLGSSGSTDTQYF.

This clonotype was recorded at least ten times. The rearrangement uses TRBV7-7 and TRBJ2-7, with no clear D. The CDR3 is 13 amino acids. Per the germline V gene, CDR1 is SSHAT and CDR2 is FNYEAQ (reference sequence). V dropped 6 bases and J dropped 2 bases, with 11 bases sitting between them. As DNA, the CDR3 is TGTGCCAGCAGTCCTCAGCAGGCCTACGAGCAGTACTTC. It translates to CASSPQQAYEQYF.

This clonotype was picked up many times. The chain uses TRBV11-1 and TRBJ2-7, with unresolved D. CDR1 and CDR2 from the germline V gene are SGHAT and FQDESV (reference sequence). There are 11 residues in the CDR3. V was cut by 4 bases and J by 7 bases, with 8 bases left in between. CDR3 sequence (DNA): TGTGCCAGCAGCTCCTACGAGGAGCAGTACTTC. Encoded protein: CASSSYEEQYF.

This clonotype was detected ten times or more. V and J are TRBV29-1 and TRBJ1-5; TRBD1 is a possible D gene (6 bases). CDR1 is SQVTM and CDR2 is ANQGSEA in the germline V gene. Deletions cut 6 bases from V and 3 bases from J, with 12 bases between. The CDR3 is 13 residues long. The CDR3 sequence is CSVSTGYNQPQHF. DNA of the CDR3: TGCAGCGTAAGCACAGGGTACAATCAGCCCCAGCATTTT. The full variable domain, completed using reference TRBV29-1 and TRBJ1-5, is SAVISQKPSRDICQRGTSLTIQCQVDSQVTMMFWYRQQPGQSLTLIATANQGSEATYESGFVIDKFPISRPNLTFSTLTVSNMSPEDSSIYLCSVSTGYNQPQHFGDGTRLSIL.

This clonotype was seen many times. The V and J genes are TRBV28 and TRBJ2-1; possible D gene TRBD1, 5 bases. The length of the CDR3 is 17 residues. Trimming cost V 6 bases and J 8 bases, with 26 bases left between them. CDR1 and CDR2 from the germline V gene are MDHEN and SYDVKM. This CDR3 reads CASRHRTVRDIRHEQFF. The CDR3 DNA sequence: TGTGCCAGCAGACACCGGACCGTCAGGGATATACGGCATGAGCAGTTCTTC.

This clonotype was found a few times. The rearrangement uses TRBV6-5 and TRBJ1-2; 7 nucleotides line up with TRBD1. The CDR3 runs 15 residues. CDR1 is MNHEY and CDR2 is SVGAGI in the germline V gene. Losses at the gene ends were 2 bases for V and 4 bases for J; bases not matched to a gene: 7. DNA of the CDR3: TGTGCCAGCAGTTACGGCCAGGGGGGAACCTATGGCTACACCTTC. Translating gives CASSYGQGGTYGYTF.

V usage is TRBV12-3 or TRBV12-4 and J usage is TRBJ2-7; 8 nucleotides match TRBD2. The CDR3 has 15 residues. Unmatched junction bases numbered 9, after V lost 6 bases and J lost 2 bases. Here the CDR3 DNA reads TGTGCCAGCAGCGAAACTAGCGGATTTACCTACGAGCAGTACTTC. Protein: CASSETSGFTYEQYF.

The sample holds a few counts of this clonotype. The rearrangement joins TRBV28 to TRBJ2-7, with D perhaps being TRBD1 or TRBD2 (5 bases each). Germline V gives CDR1 MDHEN, CDR2 SYDVKM. The CDR3 runs to 14 residues. V was trimmed by 1 base and J by 3 bases, leaving 10 bases between them. CDR3 sequence (DNA): TGTGCCAGCAGTTTATCATGGGGGAGCTACGAGCAGTACTTC. The encoded protein is CASSLSWGSYEQYF.

This clonotype appeared a few times. The chain combines TRBV2 with TRBJ2-7; D is uncertain. Per germline, CDR1 SNHLY and CDR2 FYNNEI. The CDR3 has 12 amino acids. The germline V and J ends were trimmed by 5 bases and 4 bases, with 9 bases remaining between them. CDR3 sequence reads: CASSSSVYEQYF. For the CDR3, the DNA is TGTGCCAGCAGTTCCTCGGTGTACGAGCAGTACTTC.

This clonotype has ten or more counts. The chain links TRBV4-3 to TRBJ1-2, with 7 bases fitting TRBD1. The CDR3 contains 16 residues. Germline values: CDR1 LGHNA, CDR2 YSLEER. V was clipped by 3 bases and J by 6 bases; unmatched bases: 13. CDR3 DNA: TGCGCCAGCAGCCAGGAAGCCGGGACAGTCTATGATGGCTACACCTTC. It specifies CASSQEAGTVYDGYTF.